The 17 T cell receptor beta chains below were found in one sample sequenced in a study of T-cell reconstitution after alpha-beta-depleted transplantation in children. The TCRbeta library was prepared with unique molecular identifiers. One entry per CDR3 protein results from TCRdb running MiXCR on the PCR reads. This table holds about 830,000 distinct CDR3 sequences, roughly 15% found once. The sequenced sample was PBMCs, mostly from graft donor cells, obtained 360 days after TCRalphabeta/CD19-depleted stem cell transplant. The receptors come from a male patient aged 10 to 17 who had a stem cell transplant for acute lymphoblastic leukemia, so the T cells may come from the graft donor.

This clonotype has a handful of counts. CDR3 protein: CASSKGQNTGELFF. In DNA form, the CDR3 reads TGTGCCAGCAGTAAGGGACAGAACACCGGGGAGCTGTTTTTT. V usage is TRBV2 and J usage is TRBJ2-2; perhaps TRBD1 as D (6 bases). The V and J ends lost 5 bases and 1 base respectively, with 8 bases between them. This CDR3 has 14 residues. Per the germline V gene, CDR1 is SNHLY and CDR2 is FYNNEI.

The chain employs TRBV7-2 and TRBJ2-3, with a possible D match to TRBD1 (6 bases). The CDR3 has 14 amino acids. Trimming removed 5 bases from V and 8 bases from J, with 17 bases in between. Germline assignment: CDR1 SGHTA and CDR2 FQGNSA. The CDR3 DNA follows: TGTGCCAGCAGCGCGCACAGGGAGTCCCGTACGCAGTATTTT. Its translation is CASSAHRESRTQYF.

This chain links TRBV6-5 with TRBJ1-5; perhaps TRBD1 as D (5 bases). With 4 bases removed from V and 2 bases from J, the gap between germline ends came to 6 bases. The CDR3 contains 13 residues. Germline lookup yields CDR1 MNHEY and CDR2 SVGAGI. Here the CDR3 DNA reads TGTGCCAGCAGTTGGGGCCGCAATCAGCCCCAGCATTTT. Translated, it gives CASSWGRNQPQHF.

J is TRBJ1-1 and V is TRBV5-1; 7 bases line up with TRBD1. The CDR3 loop spans 15 amino acids. Trimming cost V 3 bases and J 0 bases; bases outside gene matches: 5. Germline CDR1 is SGHRS and CDR2 is YFSETQ. CDR3 in DNA: TGCGCCAGCAGCTACCAGGGGGGCTTGAACACTGAAGCTTTCTTT. The encoded protein is CASSYQGGLNTEAFF.

This chain links TRBV3-1 with TRBJ2-7; the D gene could be TRBD1 or TRBD2 (6 bases each). The V and J ends lost 0 bases and 4 bases respectively, with 16 bases between them. Per the germline V gene, CDR1 is LGHDT and CDR2 is YNNKEL (reference sequence). This CDR3 contains 16 residues. CDR3 sequence: CASSQDQVGGRYEQYF. DNA for the CDR3: TGTGCCAGCAGCCAAGATCAGGTCGGGGGCAGATACGAGCAGTACTTC.

The rearrangement links TRBV20-1 to TRBJ1-6, with 7 bases fitting TRBD1. V was pared by 5 bases and J by 10 bases, with 14 bases of the junction left unmatched. Germline-derived CDR1 and CDR2 are DFQATT and SNEGSKA (reference sequence). The CDR3 extends over 15 amino acids. The CDR3 bases are TGCAGTGCTCGCCTACCGGGACAGCGGTTCTCACCCCTCCACTTT. Its translation is CSARLPGQRFSPLHF.

The chain recombines TRBV29-1 with TRBJ2-5; 8 positions agree with TRBD1. With 6 bases clipped from V and 7 bases from J, the junction kept 10 bases outside the gene matches. The CDR3 consists of 13 residues. CDR1 and CDR2 from the germline V gene are SQVTM and ANQGSEA. Here the CDR3 DNA reads TGCAGCGTCCAAATCAGGGGGCGCGGGACCCAGTACTTC. It is translated as CSVQIRGRGTQYF.

This clonotype was picked up a small number of times. V gene TRBV12-3 or TRBV12-4 combines with J gene TRBJ2-1; no clear D. This CDR3 spans 15 amino acids. Trimming took off 3 bases at V and 2 bases at J, with 11 bases between the two ends. CDR3 sequence: CASSLDSFPYNEQFF. CDR3 in DNA: TGTGCCAGCAGTTTGGATAGCTTTCCCTACAATGAGCAGTTCTTC.

The sample holds many counts of this clonotype. The V gene is TRBV7-2, the J gene TRBJ2-2; 10 bases agree with TRBD2. J gave up 1 base and V 4 bases, and 18 bases lay outside the gene matches. Germline V lookup: CDR1 SGHTA, CDR2 FQGNSA. The CDR3 loop spans 21 amino acids. The DNA of the CDR3 is TGTGCCAGCAGCTCCCCTCCCCTAGTGTTCCTAGCGGGAGTGAACACCGGGGAGCTGTTTTTT. Its protein product is CASSSPPLVFLAGVNTGELFF.

The genes are TRBV25-1 and TRBJ2-1; 10 bases are shared with TRBD2. This CDR3 is built from 17 residues. Germline CDR1 reads MGHDK; CDR2 reads SYGVNS. V lost 9 bases to trimming and J lost 0 bases; unmatched junction nucleotides: 11. CDR3: CASPLAGVLSSYNEQFF. The DNA of the CDR3 is TGTGCCAGTCCTCTAGCGGGAGTCCTCAGCTCCTACAATGAGCAGTTCTTC.

This chain joins TRBV5-1 and TRBJ2-1; the match to TRBD1 covers 10 bases. Trimming cost V 6 bases and J 7 bases; bases outside gene matches: 13. The CDR3 extends over 16 amino acids. In germline, CDR1 is SGHRS, CDR2 YFSETQ. Here the CDR3 DNA reads TGCGCCAGCACCGTTTCAGGGACAGGGGTTTGGAATGAGCAGTTCTTC. It yields the protein CASTVSGTGVWNEQFF.

This chain links TRBV28 with TRBJ2-3; 10 positions agree with TRBD2. The CDR3 has 13 residues. Germline V CDR1 and CDR2: MDHEN, SYDVKM. With V trimmed by 7 bases and J by 6 bases, 4 bases remained unmatched. CDR3 bases: TGTGCCAGCATGCTAGCGGGAGCGGATACGCAGTATTTT. It yields the protein CASMLAGADTQYF.

The rearrangement links TRBV19 to TRBJ2-4; D is possibly TRBD1 or TRBD2 (5 bases each). This CDR3 comprises 12 residues. Trimming pared 5 bases from V and 11 bases from J, leaving 13 bases between. Germline V gene lookup returns CDR1 LNHDA and CDR2 SQIVND (reference sequence). CDR3 DNA sequence: TGTGCCAGTAGTCCGACAGAGGGGCTTCAGTACTTC. It codes for CASSPTEGLQYF. The entire variable domain, with the rest obtained from reference TRBV19 and TRBJ2-4, is as follows: DGGITQSPKYLFRKEGQNVTLSCEQNLNHDAMYWYRQDPGQGLRLIYYSQIVNDFQKGDIAEGYSVSREKKESFPLTVTSAQKNPTAFYLCASSPTEGLQYFGAGTRLSVL.

This clonotype was detected only a few times. This rearrangement joins TRBV5-1 to TRBJ2-3; 12 bases line up with TRBD2. V lost 6 bases to trimming and J lost 4 bases; unmatched junction nucleotides: 3. Germline V gives CDR1 SGHRS, CDR2 YFSETQ. CDR3 size: 14 residues. The CDR3 region has the DNA TGCGCCAGCACTACTAGCGGGAGGCCAGATACGCAGTATTTT. It is translated as CASTTSGRPDTQYF.

This chain joins TRBV4-2 and TRBJ2-7; D is perhaps TRBD1 or TRBD2 (5 bases each). The germline CDR1 and CDR2 sequences are LGHNA and YNFKEQ. Trimming left V 0 bases short and J 5 bases short, with 17 bases between. The CDR3 runs 16 residues. The CDR3 DNA follows: TGTGCCAGCAGCCAAGACCGGTGGGGGAGCCCCAACGAGCAGTACTTC. It encodes CASSQDRWGSPNEQYF.

The V gene is TRBV29-1, the J gene TRBJ2-7, with a possible D match to TRBD1 (6 bases). The germline V and J ends were trimmed by 3 bases and 2 bases, with 14 bases remaining between them. CDR3 length: 14 amino acids. Germline CDR1 SQVTM, CDR2 ANQGSEA. For the CDR3, the DNA is TGCAGCGTTGATTCAGGGGCGGGTACCTACGAGCAGTACTTC. Protein: CSVDSGAGTYEQYF.

The genes are TRBV29-1 and TRBJ2-5; TRBD1 agrees at 8 bases. Per germline, CDR1 SQVTM and CDR2 ANQGSEA. V lost 1 base to trimming and J lost 5 bases; unmatched junction nucleotides: 12. The CDR3 is 16 residues long. This chain's CDR3 is CSVEGPVRTGRETQYF. As DNA, the CDR3 is TGCAGCGTTGAAGGTCCGGTTCGGACAGGGCGGGAGACCCAGTACTTC.